These T cell receptor beta chains were read from a single sample in a study of blood T cell repertoires in COVID-19. Repertoires were generated with immunoSEQ multiplex PCR, while TCRdb's copy carries only in-frame clones and drops some. Of over 200,000 clones in the sample, roughly 84% are singletons; the top ten hold over 1.5%. Sequencing was performed on peripheral blood. The receptors derive from a man aged 40-49 years with active or convalescent COVID-19. Both conserved end residues are part of each CDR3. The D gene is left open where the match is weak. Size is omitted from some rows. Given values are once, few, many or a class for expanded clones.

j_call d_call v_call clone_size cdr3_aa cdr3_nt
TRBJ1-1 NA TRBV19 NA CASIGGQTMNTEAFF TGTGCCAGTATAGGCGGGCAGACCATGAACACTGAAGCTTTCTTT
TRBJ2-3 TRBD2 TRBV9 NA CASSVAGGIQYF TGTGCCAGCAGCGTAGCGGGGGGGATTCAGTATTTT
TRBJ1-2 NA TRBV10-2 few CASRISGSSGYGYTF TGCGCCAGCAGAATTTCCGGGTCTTCCGGATATGGCTACACCTTC
TRBJ2-7 NA TRBV12-3/TRBV12-4 NA CASSLRPGEQYF TGTGCCAGCAGTTTAAGGCCGGGGGAGCAGTACTTC
TRBJ2-7 NA TRBV19 NA CASSPSIGASSEQYF TGTGCCAGTAGCCCCTCGATAGGGGCGTCCTCCGAGCAGTACTTC
TRBJ2-7 TRBD1 TRBV6-1 NA CASSEGGQGFSYEQYF TGTGCCAGCAGTGAAGGGGGACAGGGGTTTAGTTACGAGCAGTACTTC
TRBJ1-2 NA TRBV7-9 NA CASSFSGDHGYTF TGTGCCAGCAGCTTCTCAGGGGACCATGGCTACACCTTC
TRBJ1-1 TRBD1 TRBV28 NA CASSLYLGQGLIEAFF TGTGCCAGCAGTTTATATCTTGGACAGGGATTGATAGAAGCTTTCTTT
TRBJ2-3 TRBD2 TRBV6-2/TRBV6-3 NA CASSYERTSGSTDTQYF TGTGCCAGCAGTTACGAACGGACTAGCGGGAGCACAGATACGCAGTATTTT
TRBJ1-1 NA TRBV28 NA CASSRQQNTEAFF TGTGCCAGCAGTCGACAGCAGAACACTGAAGCTTTCTTT
TRBJ1-1 NA TRBV15 NA CATGSLLNTEAFF TGTGCCACCGGCAGCCTATTGAACACTGAAGCTTTCTTT
TRBJ2-7 NA TRBV15 NA CATSRGVRVGEQYF TGTGCCACCAGCAGAGGTGTCAGGGTGGGAGAGCAGTACTTC
TRBJ2-5 NA TRBV30 NA CAWSSGSSGETQYF TGTGCCTGGAGTAGCGGTTCGAGTGGTGAGACCCAGTACTTC
TRBJ2-1 NA TRBV5-1 few CASSFFGGSYNEQFF TGCGCCAGCAGCTTTTTCGGGGGCTCCTACAATGAGCAGTTCTTC
TRBJ2-4 TRBD2 TRBV27 once CASSGWRAGGKNIQYF TGTGCCAGCAGTGGGTGGAGGGCGGGAGGGAAAAACATTCAGTACTTC
TRBJ1-5 NA TRBV19 NA CASSITRSGGNQPQHF TGTGCCAGTAGTATAACGAGGAGCGGGGGCAATCAGCCCCAGCATTTT
TRBJ1-4 NA TRBV18 NA CASSSGTINEKLFF TGTGCCAGCTCATCCGGGACAATTAATGAAAAACTGTTTTTT
TRBJ1-6 NA TRBV5-4 NA CASSLVGGYNSPLHF TGTGCCAGCAGCTTGGTGGGGGGTTACAATTCACCCCTCCACTTT
TRBJ2-2 TRBD2 TRBV3-1/TRBV3-2 NA CASSQTLAGNTGELFF TGTGCCAGCAGCCAGACCCTAGCGGGGAACACCGGGGAGCTGTTTTTT
TRBJ2-5 NA TRBV28 NA CASSLQSSQETQYF TGTGCCAGCAGTTTGCAAAGCTCCCAAGAGACCCAGTACTTC
TRBJ2-1 NA TRBV5-1 NA CASSSRLSHGSEQFF TGCGCCAGCAGCTCCCGTCTATCCCACGGTAGTGAGCAGTTCTTC
TRBJ2-1 NA TRBV29-1 NA CSAQAYNEQFF TGCAGCGCACAGGCATACAATGAGCAGTTCTTC
TRBJ2-7 NA TRBV6-5 NA CASSYGRGLNEQYF TGTGCCAGCAGTTACGGCAGGGGTTTAAACGAGCAGTACTTC
TRBJ2-7 NA TRBV27 few CASSLTGTYEQYF TGTGCCAGCAGTTTAACAGGGACCTACGAGCAGTACTTC
TRBJ2-1 NA TRBV3-1/TRBV3-2 once CASSQDETPRNNEQFF TGTGCCAGCAGCCAAGACGAGACTCCGAGAAACAATGAGCAGTTCTTC
TRBJ2-7 TRBD1 TRBV5-1 NA CASSPGQGSHEQYF TGCGCCAGCAGCCCAGGACAGGGGTCCCACGAGCAGTACTTC
TRBJ1-1 NA TRBV2 NA CASSVDGGLRAFF TGTGCCAGCAGTGTGGATGGCGGGTTGAGGGCTTTCTTT
TRBJ2-3 TRBD2 TRBV5-1 NA CASSYRLAGGQFGTDTQYF TGCGCCAGCAGTTATCGTCTAGCGGGGGGGCAGTTCGGGACAGATACGCAGTATTTT
TRBJ2-2 NA TRBV5-5 NA CASRGQGSGELFF TGTGCCAGCAGGGGGCAGGGGTCCGGGGAGCTGTTTTTT
TRBJ1-4 NA TRBV10-2 NA CASSDRSRGGRNEKLFF TGCGCCAGCAGTGATCGCTCACGGGGGGGGCGGAATGAAAAACTGTTTTTT
TRBJ2-1 TRBD1 TRBV2 NA CASSPTGSWGSEQFF TGTGCCAGCTCCCCGACAGGGTCATGGGGTAGTGAGCAGTTCTTC
TRBJ2-3 TRBD2 TRBV19 NA CASSILAGGFDTQYF TGTGCCAGTAGTATTCTAGCGGGGGGTTTTGATACGCAGTATTTT
TRBJ1-5 TRBD1 TRBV7-8 NA CASSLVMGQARQPQHF TGTGCCAGCAGCTTAGTTATGGGACAGGCACGTCAGCCCCAGCATTTT
TRBJ2-1 TRBD2 TRBV11-2 NA CASSFTSGRENEQFF TGTGCCAGCAGCTTTACTAGCGGGAGGGAGAATGAGCAGTTCTTC